The source of this T cell receptor (beta chain) is a study of blood T cell repertoires in COVID-19. Seattle researchers signed up patients amid active infection and tracked them longitudinally. Trimming took 3 bases from V and 4 from J, leaving 21 bases between them. This CDR3 contains 18 residues. Profiling relied on immunoSEQ multiplex PCR, and the TCRdb table lists in-frame clones only, not all of them. Among roughly 200,000 clones, 80% to 90% were seen once, and the ten largest hold approximately 10%. V is TRBV6-7 and J is TRBJ1-4, with D hard to call. TRBV6-7 is assigned to the ORF class and has an uncertain function. Sequencing input: peripheral blood. The receptor comes from a woman between 40 and 55 years old with COVID-19, enrolled during active disease. CDR3 coding DNA: TGTGCCAGCAGTTATAGTCCTGACTCAGGAGGTGATAATGAAAAACTGTTTTTT. The encoded protein is CASSYSPDSGGDNEKLFF.